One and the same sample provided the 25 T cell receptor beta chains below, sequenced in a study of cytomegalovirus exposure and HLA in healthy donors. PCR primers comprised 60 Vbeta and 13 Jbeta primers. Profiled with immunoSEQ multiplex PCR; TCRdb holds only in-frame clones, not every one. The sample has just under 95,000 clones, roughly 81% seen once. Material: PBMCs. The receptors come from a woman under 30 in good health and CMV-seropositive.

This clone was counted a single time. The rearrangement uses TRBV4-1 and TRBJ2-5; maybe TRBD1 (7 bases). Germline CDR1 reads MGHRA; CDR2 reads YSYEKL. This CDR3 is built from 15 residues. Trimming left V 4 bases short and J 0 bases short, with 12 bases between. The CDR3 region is CASSRGGTDQETQYF. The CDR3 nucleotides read TGCGCCAGCAGCCGAGGAGGGACAGACCAAGAGACCCAGTACTTC.

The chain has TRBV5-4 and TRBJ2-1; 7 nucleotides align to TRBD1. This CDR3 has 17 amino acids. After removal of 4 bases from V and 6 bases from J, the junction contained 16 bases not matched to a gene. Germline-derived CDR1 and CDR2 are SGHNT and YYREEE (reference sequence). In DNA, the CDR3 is TGTGCCAGCAGCGGGAACGTGGACAGGCTGGTTGGCAATGAGCAGTTCTTC. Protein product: CASSGNVDRLVGNEQFF.

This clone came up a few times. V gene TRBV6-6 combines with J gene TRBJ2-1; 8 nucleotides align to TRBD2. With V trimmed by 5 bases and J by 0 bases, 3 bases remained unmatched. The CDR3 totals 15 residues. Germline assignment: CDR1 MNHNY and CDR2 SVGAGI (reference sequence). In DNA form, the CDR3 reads TGTGCCAGCAGTCCGGGACTAGGCTCCTACAATGAGCAGTTCTTC. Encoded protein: CASSPGLGSYNEQFF.

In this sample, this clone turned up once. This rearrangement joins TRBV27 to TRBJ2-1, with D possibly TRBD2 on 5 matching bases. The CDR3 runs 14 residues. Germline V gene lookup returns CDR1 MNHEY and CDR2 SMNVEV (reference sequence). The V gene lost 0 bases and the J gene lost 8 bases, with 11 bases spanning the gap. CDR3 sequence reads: CASSLSFAADEQFF. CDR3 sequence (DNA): TGTGCCAGCAGTTTATCATTTGCAGCGGATGAGCAGTTCTTC.

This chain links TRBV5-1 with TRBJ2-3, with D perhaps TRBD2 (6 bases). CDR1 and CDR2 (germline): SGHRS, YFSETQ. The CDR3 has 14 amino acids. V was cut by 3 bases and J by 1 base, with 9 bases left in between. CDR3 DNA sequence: TGCGCCAGCAGCTCACTAGCTCGCACAGATACGCAGTATTTT. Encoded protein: CASSSLARTDTQYF.

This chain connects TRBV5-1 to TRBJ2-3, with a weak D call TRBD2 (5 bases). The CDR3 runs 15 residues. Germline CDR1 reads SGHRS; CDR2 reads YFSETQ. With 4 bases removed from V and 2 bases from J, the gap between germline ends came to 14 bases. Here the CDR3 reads CASSLIGELTDTQYF. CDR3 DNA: TGCGCCAGCAGCCTGATCGGGGAACTCACAGATACGCAGTATTTT.

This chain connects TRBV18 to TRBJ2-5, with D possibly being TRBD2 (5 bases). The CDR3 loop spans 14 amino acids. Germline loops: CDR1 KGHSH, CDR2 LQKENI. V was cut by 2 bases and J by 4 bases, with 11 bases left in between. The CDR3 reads CASSPGHEGETQYF. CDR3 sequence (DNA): TGTGCCAGCTCACCAGGTCATGAGGGAGAGACCCAGTACTTC.

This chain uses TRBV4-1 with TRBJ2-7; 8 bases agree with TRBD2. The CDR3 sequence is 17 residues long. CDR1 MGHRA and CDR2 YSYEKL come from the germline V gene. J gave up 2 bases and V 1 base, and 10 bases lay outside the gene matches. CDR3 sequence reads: CASSQVRALAGPYEQYF. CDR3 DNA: TGCGCCAGCAGCCAAGTTCGAGCTTTAGCGGGGCCCTACGAGCAGTACTTC.

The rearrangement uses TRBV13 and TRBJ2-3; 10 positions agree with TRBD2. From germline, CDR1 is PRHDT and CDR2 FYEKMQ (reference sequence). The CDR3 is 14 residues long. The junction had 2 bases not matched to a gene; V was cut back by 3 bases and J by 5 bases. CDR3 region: CASSFRLAGDTQYF. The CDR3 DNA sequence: TGTGCCAGCAGCTTTAGACTAGCGGGAGATACGCAGTATTTT.

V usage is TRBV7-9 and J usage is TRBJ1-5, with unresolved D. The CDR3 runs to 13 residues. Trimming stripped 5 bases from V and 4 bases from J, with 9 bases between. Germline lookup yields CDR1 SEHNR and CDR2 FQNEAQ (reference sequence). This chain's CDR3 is CASSRDGNQPQHF. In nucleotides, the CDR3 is TGTGCCAGCAGCCGTGACGGGAATCAGCCCCAGCATTTT.

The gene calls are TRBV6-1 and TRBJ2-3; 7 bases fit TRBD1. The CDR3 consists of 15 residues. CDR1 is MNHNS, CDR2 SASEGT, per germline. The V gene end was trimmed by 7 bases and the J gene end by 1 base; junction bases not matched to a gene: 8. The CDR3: CASKRQGVGTDTQYF. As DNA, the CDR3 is TGTGCCAGCAAGCGACAGGGTGTGGGCACAGATACGCAGTATTTT.

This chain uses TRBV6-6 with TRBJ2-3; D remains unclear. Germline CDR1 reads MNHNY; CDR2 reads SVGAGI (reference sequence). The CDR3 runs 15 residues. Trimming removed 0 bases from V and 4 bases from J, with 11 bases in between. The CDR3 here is CASSYSIARPDTQYF. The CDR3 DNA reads TGTGCCAGCAGTTACTCGATAGCTAGGCCAGATACGCAGTATTTT.

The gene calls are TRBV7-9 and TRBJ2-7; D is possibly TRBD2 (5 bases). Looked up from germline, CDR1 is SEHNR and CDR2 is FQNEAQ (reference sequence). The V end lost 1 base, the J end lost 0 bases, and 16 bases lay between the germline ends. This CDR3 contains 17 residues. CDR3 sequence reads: CASSLGLASVYSYEQYF. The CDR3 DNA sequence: TGTGCCAGCAGCTTAGGGTTAGCGAGCGTATACTCCTACGAGCAGTACTTC. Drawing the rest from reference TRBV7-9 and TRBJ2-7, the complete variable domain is DTGVSQNPRHKITKRGQNVTFRCDPISEHNRLYWYRQTLGQGPEFLTYFQNEAQLEKSRLLSDRFSAERPKGSFSTLEIQRTEQGDSAMYLCASSLGLASVYSYEQYFGPGTRLTVT.

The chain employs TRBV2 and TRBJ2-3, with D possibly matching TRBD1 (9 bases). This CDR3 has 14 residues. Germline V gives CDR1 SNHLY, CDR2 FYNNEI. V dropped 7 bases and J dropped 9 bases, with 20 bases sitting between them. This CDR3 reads CASKEVAGTGTQYF. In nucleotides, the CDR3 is TGTGCCAGCAAGGAGGTAGCGGGGACAGGGACGCAGTATTTT.

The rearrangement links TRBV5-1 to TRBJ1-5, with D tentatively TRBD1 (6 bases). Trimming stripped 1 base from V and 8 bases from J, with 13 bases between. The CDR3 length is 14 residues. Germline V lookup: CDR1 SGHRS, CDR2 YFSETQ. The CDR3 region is CASSLSGVSEPQHF. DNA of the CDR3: TGCGCCAGCAGCTTGTCAGGGGTAAGCGAGCCCCAGCATTTT.

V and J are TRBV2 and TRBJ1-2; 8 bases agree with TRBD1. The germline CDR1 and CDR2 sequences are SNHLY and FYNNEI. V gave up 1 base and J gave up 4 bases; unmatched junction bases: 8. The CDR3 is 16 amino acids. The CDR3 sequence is CASSEDRTGWVYGYTF. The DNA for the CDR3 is TGTGCCAGCAGTGAAGACCGGACAGGGTGGGTCTATGGCTACACCTTC.

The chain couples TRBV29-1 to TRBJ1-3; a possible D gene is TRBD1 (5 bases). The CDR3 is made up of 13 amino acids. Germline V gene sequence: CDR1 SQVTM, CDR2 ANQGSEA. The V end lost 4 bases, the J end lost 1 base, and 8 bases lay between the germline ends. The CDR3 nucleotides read TGCAGCGTTGGACAGTCTTCTGGAAACACCATATATTTT. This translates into CSVGQSSGNTIYF.

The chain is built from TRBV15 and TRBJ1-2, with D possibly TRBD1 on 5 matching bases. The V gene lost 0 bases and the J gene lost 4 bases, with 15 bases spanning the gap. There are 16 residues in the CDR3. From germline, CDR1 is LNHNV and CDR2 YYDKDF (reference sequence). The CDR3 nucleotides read TGTGCCACCAGCAGAGATACAGGCAGTTTCCTCTATGGCTACACCTTC. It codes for CATSRDTGSFLYGYTF.

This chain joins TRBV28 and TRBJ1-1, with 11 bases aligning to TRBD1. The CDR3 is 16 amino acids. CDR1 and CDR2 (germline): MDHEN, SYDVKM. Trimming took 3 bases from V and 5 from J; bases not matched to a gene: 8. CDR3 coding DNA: TGTGCCAGCAGTTTTGGGTTCGGGACAGGGGGGACTGAAGCTTTCTTT. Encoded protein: CASSFGFGTGGTEAFF.

The DNA of the CDR3 is TGCGCCAGCAGTCAATTACGAGGGTCGAGAGGAGAGACCCAGTACTTC. Its translation is CASSQLRGSRGETQYF. The chain carries TRBV23-1 and TRBJ2-5, with D perhaps TRBD2 (5 bases). TRBV23-1 is an ORF; its function is uncertain. The CDR3 sequence is 16 residues long. The ends were cut back, 1 base at V and 4 bases at J, with 16 bases in the middle.

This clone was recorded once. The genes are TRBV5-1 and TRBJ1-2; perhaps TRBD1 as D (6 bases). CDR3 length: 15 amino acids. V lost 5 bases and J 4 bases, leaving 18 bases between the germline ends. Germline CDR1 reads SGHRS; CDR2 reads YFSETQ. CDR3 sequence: CASREALQGSYGYTF. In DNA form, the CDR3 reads TGCGCCAGCAGGGAGGCGTTACAGGGTTCCTATGGCTACACCTTC.

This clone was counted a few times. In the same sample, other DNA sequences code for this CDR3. The CDR3: CASSSGSTDTQYF. The CDR3 nucleotides read TGTGCCAGCAGTAGCGGGAGCACAGATACGCAGTATTTT. This chain links TRBV6-4 with TRBJ2-3, with D maybe TRBD2 (6 bases). This CDR3 contains 13 residues. The ends were cut back, 5 bases at V and 0 bases at J, with 6 bases in the middle. Germline loops: CDR1 MRHNA, CDR2 SNTAGT.

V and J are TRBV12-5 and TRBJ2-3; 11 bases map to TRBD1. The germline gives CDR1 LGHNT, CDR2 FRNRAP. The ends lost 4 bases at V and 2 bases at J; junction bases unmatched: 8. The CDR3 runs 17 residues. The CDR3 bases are TGTGCTAGTGGTTCCGGGACAGGGGGTCCCCACACAGATACGCAGTATTTT. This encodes CASGSGTGGPHTDTQYF. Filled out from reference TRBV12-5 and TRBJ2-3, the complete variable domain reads DARVTQTPRHKVTEMGQEVTMRCQPILGHNTVFWYRQTMMQGLELLAYFRNRAPLDDSGMPKDRFSAEMPDATLATLKIQPSEPRDSAVYFCASGSGTGGPHTDTQYFGPGTRLTVL.

CDR3 protein: CASSLFGSTYNEQFF. The CDR3 bases are TGTGCCAGTAGCTTATTTGGGAGTACCTACAATGAGCAGTTCTTC. The chain recombines TRBV19 with TRBJ2-1; the D gene is possibly TRBD2 (5 bases). Trimming stripped 6 bases from V and 2 bases from J, with 14 bases between. Germline loops: CDR1 LNHDA, CDR2 SQIVND (reference sequence). CDR3 length: 15 residues.

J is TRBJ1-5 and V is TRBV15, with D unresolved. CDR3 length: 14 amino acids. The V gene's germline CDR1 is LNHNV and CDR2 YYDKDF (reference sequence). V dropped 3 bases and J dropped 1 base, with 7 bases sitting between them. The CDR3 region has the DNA TGTGCCACCAGCAGTGCACGGAGCAATCAGCCCCAGCATTTT. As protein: CATSSARSNQPQHF.